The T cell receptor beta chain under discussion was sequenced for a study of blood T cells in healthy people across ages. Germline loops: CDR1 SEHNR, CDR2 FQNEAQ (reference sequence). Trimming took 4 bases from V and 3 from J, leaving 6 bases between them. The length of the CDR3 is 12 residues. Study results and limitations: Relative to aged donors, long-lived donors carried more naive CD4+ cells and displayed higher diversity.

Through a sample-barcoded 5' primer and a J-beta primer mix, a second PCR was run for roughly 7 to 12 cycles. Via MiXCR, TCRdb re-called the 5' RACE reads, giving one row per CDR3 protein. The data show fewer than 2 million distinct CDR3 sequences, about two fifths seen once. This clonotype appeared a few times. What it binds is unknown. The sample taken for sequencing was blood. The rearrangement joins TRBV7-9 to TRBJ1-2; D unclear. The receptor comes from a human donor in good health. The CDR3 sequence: CASSWEDYGYTF. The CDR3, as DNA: TGTGCCAGCAGCTGGGAAGACTATGGCTACACCTTC.